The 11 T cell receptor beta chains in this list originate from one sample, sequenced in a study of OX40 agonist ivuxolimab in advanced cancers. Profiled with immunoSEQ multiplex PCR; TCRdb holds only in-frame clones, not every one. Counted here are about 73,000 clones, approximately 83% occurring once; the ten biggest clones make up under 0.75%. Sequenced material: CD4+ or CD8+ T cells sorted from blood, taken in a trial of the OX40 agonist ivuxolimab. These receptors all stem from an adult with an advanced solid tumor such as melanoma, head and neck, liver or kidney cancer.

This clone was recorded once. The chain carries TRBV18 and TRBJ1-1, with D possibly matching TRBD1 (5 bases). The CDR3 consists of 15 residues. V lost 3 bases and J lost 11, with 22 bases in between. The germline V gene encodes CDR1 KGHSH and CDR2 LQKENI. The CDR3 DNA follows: TGTGCCAGCTCACCTGAACAGCGATCGCCCCGGGGGGCTTTCTTT. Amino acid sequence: CASSPEQRSPRGAFF.

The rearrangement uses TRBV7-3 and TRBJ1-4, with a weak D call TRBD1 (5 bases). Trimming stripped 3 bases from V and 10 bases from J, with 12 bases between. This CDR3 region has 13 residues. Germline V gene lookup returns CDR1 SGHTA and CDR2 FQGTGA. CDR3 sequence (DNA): TGTGCCAGCAGCTTCCAGGAAAGGGGAAAACTGTTTTTT. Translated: CASSFQERGKLFF.

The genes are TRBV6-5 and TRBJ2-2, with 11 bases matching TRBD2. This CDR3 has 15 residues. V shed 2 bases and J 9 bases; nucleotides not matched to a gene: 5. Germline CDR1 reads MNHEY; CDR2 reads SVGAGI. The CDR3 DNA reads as TGTGCCAGCAGTTACCGTAGCGGGGGGGCCAGGGAGCTGTTTTTT. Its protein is CASSYRSGGARELFF.

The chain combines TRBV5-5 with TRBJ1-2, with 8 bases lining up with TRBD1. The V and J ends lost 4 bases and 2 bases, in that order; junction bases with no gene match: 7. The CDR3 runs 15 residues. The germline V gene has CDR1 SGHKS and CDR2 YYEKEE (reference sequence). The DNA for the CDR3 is TGTGCCAGCAGCAGAGCAGGGGGCCAGAACTATGGCTACACCTTC. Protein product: CASSRAGGQNYGYTF.

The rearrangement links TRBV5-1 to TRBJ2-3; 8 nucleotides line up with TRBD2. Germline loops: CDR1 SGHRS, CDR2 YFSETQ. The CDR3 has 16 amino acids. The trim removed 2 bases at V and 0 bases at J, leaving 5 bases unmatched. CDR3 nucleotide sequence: TGCGCCAGCAGCTTTTTGCCTAGCGGGAGCACAGATACGCAGTATTTT. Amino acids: CASSFLPSGSTDTQYF.

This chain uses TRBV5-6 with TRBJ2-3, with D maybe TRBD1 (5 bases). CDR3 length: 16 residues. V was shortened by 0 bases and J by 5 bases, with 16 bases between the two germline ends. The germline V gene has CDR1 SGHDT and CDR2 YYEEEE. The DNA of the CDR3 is TGTGCCAGCAGCTTGGGGCAGGGTGGTGGGAAAGATACGCAGTATTTT. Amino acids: CASSLGQGGGKDTQYF.

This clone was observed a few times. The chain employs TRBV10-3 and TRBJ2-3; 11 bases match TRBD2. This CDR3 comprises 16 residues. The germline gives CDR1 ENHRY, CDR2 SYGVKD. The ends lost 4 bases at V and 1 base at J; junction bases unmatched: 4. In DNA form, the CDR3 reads TGTGCCATCAGTGGAGGGGGACTAGCGGGCACAGATACGCAGTATTTT. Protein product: CAISGGGLAGTDTQYF.

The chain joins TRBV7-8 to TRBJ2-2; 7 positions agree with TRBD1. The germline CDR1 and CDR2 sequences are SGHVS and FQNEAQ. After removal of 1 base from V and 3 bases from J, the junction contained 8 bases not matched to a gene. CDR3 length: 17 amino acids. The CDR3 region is CASSLGGGNPYTGELFF. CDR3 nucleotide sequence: TGTGCCAGCAGCTTAGGAGGGGGCAACCCCTACACCGGGGAGCTGTTTTTT.

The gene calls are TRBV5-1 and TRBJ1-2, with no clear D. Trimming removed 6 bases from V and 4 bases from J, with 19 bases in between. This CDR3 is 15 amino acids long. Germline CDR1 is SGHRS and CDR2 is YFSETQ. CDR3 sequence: CASTLGTGSLYGYTF. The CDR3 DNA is TGCGCCAGCACCCTGGGTACCGGATCCCTCTATGGCTACACCTTC.

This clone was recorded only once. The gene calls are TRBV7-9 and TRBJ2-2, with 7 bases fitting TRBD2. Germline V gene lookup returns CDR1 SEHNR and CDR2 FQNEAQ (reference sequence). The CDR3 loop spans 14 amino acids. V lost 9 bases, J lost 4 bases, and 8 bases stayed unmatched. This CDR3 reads CASRSGVTTGELFF. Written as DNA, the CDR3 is TGTGCCAGTAGGAGCGGGGTCACCACCGGGGAGCTGTTTTTT.

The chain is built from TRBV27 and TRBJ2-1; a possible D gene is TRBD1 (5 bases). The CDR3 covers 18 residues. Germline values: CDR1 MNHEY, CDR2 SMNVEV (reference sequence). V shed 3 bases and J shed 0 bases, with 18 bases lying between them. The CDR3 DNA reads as TGTGCCAGCAGTTTTATCTGGGTTGGGGCCAGCTCCTACAATGAGCAGTTCTTC. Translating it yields CASSFIWVGASSYNEQFF.